One and the same sample provided the 9 T cell receptor beta chains below, sequenced in a study of T cells in Graves' hyperthyroidism and ophthalmopathy. TCR beta CDR3 region amplification was performed from RNA transcripts. An initial round of RT-PCR targeting the TCR CDR3 relied on the HTBI primer set. TCRdb used MiXCR to reprocess the multiplex PCR reads, holding one entry per CDR3 protein. The table records around 570,000 distinct CDR3 sequences, just under 20% of them present only once. The sequencing input was blood. The receptors originated from a man aged 35 to 55 with Graves' ophthalmopathy.

This clonotype has ten or more counts. The rearrangement uses TRBV12-3 or TRBV12-4 and TRBJ1-2, with TRBD1 identical over 10 bases. The CDR3 has 11 amino acids. V shed 1 base and J 13 bases; nucleotides not matched to a gene: 0. The CDR3 bases are TGTGCCAGCAGTTTAGGGGACAGGGGCACCTTC. This encodes CASSLGDRGTF.

As concerns this clonotype: The junction and the germline gene differ at one end; a read error may be behind it. This chain joins TRBV7-2 and TRBJ2-7, with a tentative D call TRBD2 (6 bases). CDR3 size: 15 residues. Germline CDR1 reads SGHTA; CDR2 reads FQGNSA. The CDR3 sequence: CAGSLGYSGSYEQYF. CDR3 DNA sequence: TGTGCCGGCAGCTTAGGTTATAGCGGATCCTACGAGCAGTACTTC. The variable domain in full, with the rest retrieved from reference TRBV7-2 and TRBJ2-7, is GAGVSQSPSNKVTEKGKDVELRCDPISGHTALYWYRQSLGQGLEFLIYFQGNSAPDKSGLPSDRFSAERTGGSVSTLTIQRTQQEDSAVYLCAGSLGYSGSYEQYFGPGTRLTVT.

V usage is TRBV2 and J usage is TRBJ1-5, with 7 bases matching TRBD1. Losses at the gene ends were 5 bases for V and 7 bases for J; bases not matched to a gene: 14. There are 16 residues in the CDR3. Germline CDR1 is SNHLY and CDR2 is FYNNEI. The CDR3 loop is CASSPFLDRVRQPQHF. CDR3 bases: TGTGCCAGCAGTCCCTTTTTAGACAGGGTCCGGCAGCCCCAGCATTTT.

This clonotype showed up many times. This chain joins TRBV12-3 or TRBV12-4 and TRBJ2-3; possibly TRBD1 or TRBD2 for D (5 bases each). The CDR3 consists of 14 residues. Trimming cost V 10 bases and J 2 bases, with 16 bases left between them. The CDR3 region is CATQGPGPTDTQYF. The CDR3 DNA reads as TGTGCCACGCAAGGTCCGGGACCCACAGATACGCAGTATTTT.

The chain carries TRBV29-1 and TRBJ1-2, with 9 bases that match TRBD1. Per germline, CDR1 SQVTM and CDR2 ANQGSEA. The V gene end was trimmed by 5 bases and the J gene end by 2 bases; junction bases not matched to a gene: 6. This CDR3 is built from 14 residues. The CDR3 nucleotides read TGCAGCGTTACCACCGGGACAGGGAACTATGGCTACACCTTC. Its translation is CSVTTGTGNYGYTF. Combining the CDR3 with reference TRBV29-1 and TRBJ1-2 gives the whole variable domain SAVISQKPSRDICQRGTSLTIQCQVDSQVTMMFWYRQQPGQSLTLIATANQGSEATYESGFVIDKFPISRPNLTFSTLTVSNMSPEDSSIYLCSVTTGTGNYGYTFGSGTRLTVV.

This chain joins TRBV7-3 and TRBJ2-7, with 7 bases fitting TRBD2. Germline CDR1 SGHTA, CDR2 FQGTGA. Losses at the gene ends were 4 bases for V and 5 bases for J; bases not matched to a gene: 11. This CDR3 has 15 amino acids. The CDR3 region has the DNA TGTGCCAGCAGCTCAACTAGCGCGGGGCCCAACGAGCAGTACTTC. Protein sequence: CASSSTSAGPNEQYF.

In DNA, the CDR3 is TGTGCCAGCTCACCACGCACTAGCGGGGGCCAGAACCAAGAGACCCAGTACTTC. Translation: CASSPRTSGGQNQETQYF. This chain uses TRBV18 with TRBJ2-5; TRBD2 matches at 11 bases. The CDR3 sequence is 18 residues long. The V gene's germline CDR1 is KGHSH and CDR2 LQKENI. Trimming at V came to 1 base and at J to 0 bases, leaving 7 bases not matched to a gene. The full variable domain, rest sourced from reference TRBV18 and TRBJ2-5, is NAGVMQNPRHLVRRRGQEARLRCSPMKGHSHVYWYRQLPEEGLKFMVYLQKENIIDESGMPKERFSAEFPKEGPSILRIQQVVRGDSAAYFCASSPRTSGGQNQETQYFGPGTRLLVL.

This clonotype was detected a few times. The chain is built from TRBV5-1 and TRBJ2-6; D is perhaps TRBD2 (5 bases). Germline lookup yields CDR1 SGHRS and CDR2 YFSETQ. V was trimmed by 4 bases and J by 4 bases, leaving 9 bases between them. This CDR3 contains 14 residues. The CDR3 sequence is CASSGRTGANVLTF. The DNA for the CDR3 is TGCGCCAGCAGCGGGAGAACCGGGGCCAACGTCCTGACTTTC.

This clonotype was counted at least ten times. This sequence joins TRBV11-3 and TRBJ2-2; D is undetermined. Trimming shortened V by 2 bases and J by 2 bases, and 6 bases separated the two germline ends. Germline values: CDR1 SGHNT, CDR2 YENEEA. The CDR3 loop spans 14 amino acids. CDR3 in amino acids: CASSLTANTGELFF. DNA for the CDR3: TGTGCCAGCAGCTTAACAGCAAACACCGGGGAGCTGTTTTTT.